This T cell receptor beta chain stems from a study of vaccination effects on CD4 cells after COVID-19. Generated by immunoSEQ multiplex PCR, the TCRdb table keeps only in-frame clones and is missing some. The sample lists 40,000 or so clones; around 70% were seen once. Within the ViraFEST assay, antigen-specific CD4+ T cells underwent expansion with viral peptide pools prior to sequencing. Having been cultured for about ten days, the cells underwent CD4+ T cell isolation. Convalescent patients had PCR-confirmed SARS-CoV-2 infection between March and December 2020. In culture with approximately 9.5 IU/ml IL-2 and approximately 9.1 ug/ml peptides, PBMC were grown at 1.5 million to 2.5 million per well. Germline values: CDR1 MNHEY, CDR2 SVGAGI. The CDR3 runs 15 residues. V was trimmed by 0 bases and J by 8 bases, leaving 13 bases between them. About this clone itself: No antigen is known for it.

The receptor comes from a human donor who had a prior SARS-CoV-2 infection. The chain carries TRBV6-5 and TRBJ1-4; perhaps TRBD1 as D (5 bases). The source material was CD4+ T cells from PBMCs cultured with a peptide pool, sampled before COVID-19 vaccination. This chain's CDR3 is CASSYSGPQGEKLFF. The CDR3 DNA reads as TGTGCCAGCAGTTACTCGGGACCCCAAGGGGAAAAACTGTTTTTT.